Sequencing of this T cell receptor beta chain was carried out in a study of T cells in Graves' hyperthyroidism and ophthalmopathy. Points from the study as a whole: Stable hyperthyroidism and ophthalmopathy were separated using 13 V-J signatures.

With V trimmed by 6 bases and J by 6 bases, 10 bases remained unmatched. Germline CDR1 reads MNHNY; CDR2 reads SVGAGI (reference sequence). This CDR3 spans 16 amino acids. With a duration under 2 months, the hyperthyroidism was newly diagnosed in patients aged 18 to 65. Orbital computed tomography, thyroid ultrasound, serum thyroxine and TRAb, and clinical symptoms together informed the diagnoses. With respect to this clonotype: Its antigen is unknown.

RNA transcripts were the template for amplifying TCR beta CDR3 regions. HTBI primers were used for first-round RT-PCR of the TCR CDR3. TCRdb used MiXCR to reprocess the multiplex PCR reads, holding one entry per CDR3 protein. This repertoire shows around 580,000 distinct CDR3 sequences, about half found once; its top ten account for about 8%. The receptor was derived from a young woman with Graves' hyperthyroidism. The sample comprised peripheral blood or thyroid tissue (not recorded which). The chain employs TRBV6-6 and TRBJ2-2; 10 bases are shared with TRBD2. The CDR3 loop reads CASRPGVAGGAGELFF. The CDR3 DNA sequence: TGTGCCAGCAGGCCGGGGGTAGCGGGAGGTGCCGGGGAGCTGTTTTTT.